This T cell receptor beta chain was recovered during a study of cytomegalovirus exposure and HLA in healthy donors. General study results and limits: Later analysis identified 16,000 or so TCR beta sequences associated with HLA alleles, using a false discovery rate threshold of 0.05.

PCR primers comprised 60 Vbeta and 13 Jbeta primers. The method was immunoSEQ multiplex PCR; TCRdb's version includes in-frame clones alone and lacks a portion of them. The repertoire holds roughly 120,000 clones, with roughly 68% as singletons. The CDR3 has 16 residues. Donors in the study were healthy people who gave bone marrow. Turning to this clone: Antigen: not known.

V is TRBV21-1 and J is TRBJ2-7; TRBD2, the table's D call, was not compared with the DNA. TRBV21-1 is classified as a pseudogene. Sequenced input: PBMCs. The receptor comes from a man aged 30-40 years in good health and CMV-seropositive. In DNA form, the CDR3 reads TGTGCCAGCAGCAAAGTAGGGACTAGCGGGCCCTACGAGCAGTACTTC. This gives the protein CASSKVGTSGPYEQYF.